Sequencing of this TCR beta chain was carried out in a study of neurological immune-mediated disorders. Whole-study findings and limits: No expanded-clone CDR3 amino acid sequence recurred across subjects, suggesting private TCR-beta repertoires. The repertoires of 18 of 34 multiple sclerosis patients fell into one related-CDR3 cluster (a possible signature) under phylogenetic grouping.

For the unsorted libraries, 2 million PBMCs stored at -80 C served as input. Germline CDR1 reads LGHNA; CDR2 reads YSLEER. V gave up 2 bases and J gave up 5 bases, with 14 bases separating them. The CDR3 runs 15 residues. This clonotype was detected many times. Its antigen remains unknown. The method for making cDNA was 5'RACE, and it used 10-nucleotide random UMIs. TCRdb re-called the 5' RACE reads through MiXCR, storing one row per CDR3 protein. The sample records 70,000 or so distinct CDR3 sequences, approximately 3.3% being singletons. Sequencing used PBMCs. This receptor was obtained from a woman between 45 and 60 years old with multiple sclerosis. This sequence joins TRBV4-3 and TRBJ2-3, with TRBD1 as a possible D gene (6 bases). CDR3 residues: CASSQNRDLGDTQYF. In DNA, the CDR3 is TGCGCCAGCAGCCAAAACAGGGACCTTGGAGATACGCAGTATTTT.